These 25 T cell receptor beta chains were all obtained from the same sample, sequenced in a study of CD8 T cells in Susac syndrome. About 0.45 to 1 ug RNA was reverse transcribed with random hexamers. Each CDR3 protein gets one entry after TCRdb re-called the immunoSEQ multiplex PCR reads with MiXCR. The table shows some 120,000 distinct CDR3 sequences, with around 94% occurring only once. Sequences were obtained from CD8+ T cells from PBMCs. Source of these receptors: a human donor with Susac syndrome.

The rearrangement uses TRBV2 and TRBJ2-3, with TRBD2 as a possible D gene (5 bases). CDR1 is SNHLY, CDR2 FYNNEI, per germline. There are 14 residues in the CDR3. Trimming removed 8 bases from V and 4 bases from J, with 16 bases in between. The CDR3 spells CASPGEMLADTQYF. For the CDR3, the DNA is TGTGCCAGCCCTGGGGAGATGTTGGCAGATACGCAGTATTTT.

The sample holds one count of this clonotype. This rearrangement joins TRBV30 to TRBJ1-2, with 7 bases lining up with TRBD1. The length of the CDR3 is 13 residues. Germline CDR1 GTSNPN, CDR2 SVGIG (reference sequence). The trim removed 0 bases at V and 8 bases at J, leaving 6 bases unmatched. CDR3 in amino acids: CAWSVLGQEGYTF. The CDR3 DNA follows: TGTGCCTGGAGTGTACTTGGACAGGAGGGCTACACCTTC.

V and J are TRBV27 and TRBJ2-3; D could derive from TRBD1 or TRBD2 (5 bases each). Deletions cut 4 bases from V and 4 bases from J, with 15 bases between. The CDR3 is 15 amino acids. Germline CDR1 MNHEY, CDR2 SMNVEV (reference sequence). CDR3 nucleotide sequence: TGTGCCAGCAGTTCCTGGGGTGGGGGTGCAGATACGCAGTATTTT. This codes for CASSSWGGGADTQYF.

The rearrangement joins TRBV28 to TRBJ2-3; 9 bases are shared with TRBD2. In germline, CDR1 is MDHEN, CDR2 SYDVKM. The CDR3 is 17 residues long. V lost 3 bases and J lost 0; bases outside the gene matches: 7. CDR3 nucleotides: TGTGCCAGCAGTTTCGGTGCGGGGGGGCCTAGCACAGATACGCAGTATTTT. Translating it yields CASSFGAGGPSTDTQYF.

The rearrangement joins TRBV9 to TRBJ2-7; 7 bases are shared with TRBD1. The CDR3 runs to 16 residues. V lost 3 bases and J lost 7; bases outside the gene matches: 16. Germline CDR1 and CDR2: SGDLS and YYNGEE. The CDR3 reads CASSAVRDSIPREQYF. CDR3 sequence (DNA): TGTGCCAGCAGCGCCGTCCGGGACAGTATTCCTCGGGAGCAGTACTTC.

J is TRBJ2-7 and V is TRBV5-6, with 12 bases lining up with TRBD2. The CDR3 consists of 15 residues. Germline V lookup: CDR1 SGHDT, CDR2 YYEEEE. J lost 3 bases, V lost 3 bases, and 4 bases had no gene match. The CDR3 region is CASSSTSGGYYEQYF. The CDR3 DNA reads TGTGCCAGCAGCTCGACTAGCGGGGGTTACTACGAGCAGTACTTC.

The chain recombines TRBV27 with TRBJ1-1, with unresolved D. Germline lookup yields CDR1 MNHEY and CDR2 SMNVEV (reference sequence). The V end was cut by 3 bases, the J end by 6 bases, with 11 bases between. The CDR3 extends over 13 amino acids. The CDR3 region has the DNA TGTGCCAGCAGTTTTGCACGGTCCCCTGAAGCTTTCTTT. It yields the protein CASSFARSPEAFF.

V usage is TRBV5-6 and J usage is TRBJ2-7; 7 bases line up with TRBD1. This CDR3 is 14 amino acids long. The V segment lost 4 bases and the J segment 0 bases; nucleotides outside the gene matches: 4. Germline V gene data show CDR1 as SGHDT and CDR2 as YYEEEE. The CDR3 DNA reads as TGTGCCAGCAGCCAGGGACAGCTCTCCTACGAGCAGTACTTC. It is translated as CASSQGQLSYEQYF.

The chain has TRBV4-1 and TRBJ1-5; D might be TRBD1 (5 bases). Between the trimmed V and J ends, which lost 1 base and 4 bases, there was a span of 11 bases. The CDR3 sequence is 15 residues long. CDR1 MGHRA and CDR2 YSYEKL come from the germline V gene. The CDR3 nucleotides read TGCGCCAGCAGCCAAGGATCCTCAGGGAATCAGCCCCAGCATTTT. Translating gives CASSQGSSGNQPQHF.

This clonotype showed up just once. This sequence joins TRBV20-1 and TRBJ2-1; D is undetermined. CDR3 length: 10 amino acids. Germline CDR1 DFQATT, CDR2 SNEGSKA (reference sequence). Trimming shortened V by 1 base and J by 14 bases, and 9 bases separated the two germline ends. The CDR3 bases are TGCAGTGCTAGAGTAACAGAGGAGTTCTTC. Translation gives CSARVTEEFF.

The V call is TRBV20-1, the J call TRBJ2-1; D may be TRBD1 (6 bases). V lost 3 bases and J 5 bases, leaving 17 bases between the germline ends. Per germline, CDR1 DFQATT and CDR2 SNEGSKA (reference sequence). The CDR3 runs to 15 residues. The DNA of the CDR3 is TGCAGTGCTAGGTCTCAAAGGGGGAAGAACAATGAGCAGTTCTTC. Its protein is CSARSQRGKNNEQFF.

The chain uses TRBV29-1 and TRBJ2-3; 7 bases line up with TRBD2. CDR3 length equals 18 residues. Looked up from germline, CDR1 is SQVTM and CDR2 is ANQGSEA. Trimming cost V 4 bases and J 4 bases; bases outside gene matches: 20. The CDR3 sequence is CSVVPDGPSGEGSDTQYF. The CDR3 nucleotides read TGCAGCGTTGTCCCCGACGGTCCTAGCGGCGAAGGGTCAGATACGCAGTATTTT.

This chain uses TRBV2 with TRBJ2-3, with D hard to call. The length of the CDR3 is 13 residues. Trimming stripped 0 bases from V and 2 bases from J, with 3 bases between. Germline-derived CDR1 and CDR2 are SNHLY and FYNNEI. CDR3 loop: CASSEAYTDTQYF. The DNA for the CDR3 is TGTGCCAGCAGTGAAGCCTACACAGATACGCAGTATTTT.

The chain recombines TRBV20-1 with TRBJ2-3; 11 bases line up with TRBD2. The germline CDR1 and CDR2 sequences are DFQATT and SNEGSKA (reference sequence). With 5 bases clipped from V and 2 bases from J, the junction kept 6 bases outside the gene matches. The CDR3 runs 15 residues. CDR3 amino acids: CSAGETSGDTDTQYF. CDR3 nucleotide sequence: TGCAGTGCTGGCGAGACTAGCGGGGACACAGATACGCAGTATTTT.

The CDR3 bases are TGTGCCAGCTCACCAGAGTACACCGGGGAGCTGTTTTTT. Translation: CASSPEYTGELFF. V and J are TRBV18 and TRBJ2-2; D call uncertain. CDR3 length: 13 residues. Trimming removed 2 bases at V and 3 bases at J, with 4 bases between. The germline gives CDR1 KGHSH, CDR2 LQKENI.

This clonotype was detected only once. This CDR3 is CASSQEFPMNTEAFF. For the CDR3, the DNA is TGCGCCAGCAGCCAAGAGTTCCCGATGAACACTGAAGCTTTCTTT. The V and J genes are TRBV4-3 and TRBJ1-1, with no clear D. Germline V gene lookup returns CDR1 LGHNA and CDR2 YSLEER. V shed 0 bases and J shed 0 bases, with 8 bases lying between them. This CDR3 is built from 15 residues.

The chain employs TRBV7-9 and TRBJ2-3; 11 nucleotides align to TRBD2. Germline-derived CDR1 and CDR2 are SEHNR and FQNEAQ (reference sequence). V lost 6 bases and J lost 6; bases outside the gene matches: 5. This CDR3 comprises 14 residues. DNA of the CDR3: TGTGCCAGCAGGACTAGCGGGGCGTGGGATACGCAGTATTTT. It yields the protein CASRTSGAWDTQYF.

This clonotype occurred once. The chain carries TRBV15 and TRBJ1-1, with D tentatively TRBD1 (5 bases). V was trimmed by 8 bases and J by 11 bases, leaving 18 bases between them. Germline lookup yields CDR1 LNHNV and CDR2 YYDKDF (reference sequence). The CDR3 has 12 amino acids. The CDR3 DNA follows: TGTGCCACCCGAATGCCTGGGGGAGATGCTTTCTTT. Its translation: CATRMPGGDAFF.

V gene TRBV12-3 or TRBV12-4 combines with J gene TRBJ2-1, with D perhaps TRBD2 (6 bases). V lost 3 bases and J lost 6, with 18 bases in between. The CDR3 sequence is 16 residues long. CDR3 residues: CASSFPRGMGPNEQFF. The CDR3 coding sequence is TGTGCCAGCAGTTTCCCCCGCGGGATGGGCCCCAATGAGCAGTTCTTC.

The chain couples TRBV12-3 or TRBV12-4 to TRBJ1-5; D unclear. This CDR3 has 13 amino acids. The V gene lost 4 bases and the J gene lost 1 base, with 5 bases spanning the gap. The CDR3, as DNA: TGTGCCAGCAGTTCCATCAGCAATCAGCCCCAGCATTTT. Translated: CASSSISNQPQHF.

The CDR3 nucleotides are TGTGCCAGCAGCGTAGTGGGACAGGGGAACAATGAGCAGTTCTTC. This sequence encodes CASSVVGQGNNEQFF. The chain joins TRBV9 to TRBJ2-1; 10 bases are a match to TRBD1. Trimming took 0 bases from V and 5 from J; bases not matched to a gene: 2. Germline CDR1 and CDR2: SGDLS and YYNGEE. The CDR3 has 15 residues.

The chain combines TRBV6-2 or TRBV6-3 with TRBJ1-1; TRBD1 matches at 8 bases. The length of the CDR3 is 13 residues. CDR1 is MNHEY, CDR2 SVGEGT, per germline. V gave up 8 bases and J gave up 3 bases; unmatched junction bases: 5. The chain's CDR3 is CASGLTGDTEAFF. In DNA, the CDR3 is TGTGCCAGCGGCCTGACAGGGGACACTGAAGCTTTCTTT.

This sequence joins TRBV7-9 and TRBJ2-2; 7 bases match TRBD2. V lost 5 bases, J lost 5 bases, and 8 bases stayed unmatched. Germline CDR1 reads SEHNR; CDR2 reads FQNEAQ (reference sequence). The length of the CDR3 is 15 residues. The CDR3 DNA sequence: TGTGCCAGCAGCGCCTGGGACTACCTTACCGGGGAGCTGTTTTTT. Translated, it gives CASSAWDYLTGELFF.

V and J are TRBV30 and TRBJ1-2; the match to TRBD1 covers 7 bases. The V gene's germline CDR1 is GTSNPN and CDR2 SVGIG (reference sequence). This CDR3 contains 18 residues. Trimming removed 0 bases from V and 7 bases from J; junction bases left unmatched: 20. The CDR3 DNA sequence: TGTGCCTGGAGTGTGTCTCGGACAGGCCTCGCAGCGCAATCTGGCTACACCTTC. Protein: CAWSVSRTGLAAQSGYTF.

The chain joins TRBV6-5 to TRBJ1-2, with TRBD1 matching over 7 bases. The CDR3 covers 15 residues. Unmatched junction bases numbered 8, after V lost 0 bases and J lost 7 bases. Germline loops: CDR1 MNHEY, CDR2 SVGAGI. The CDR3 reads CASSYSTGTVGGYTF. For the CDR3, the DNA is TGTGCCAGCAGTTACTCGACTGGGACAGTTGGTGGCTACACCTTC.